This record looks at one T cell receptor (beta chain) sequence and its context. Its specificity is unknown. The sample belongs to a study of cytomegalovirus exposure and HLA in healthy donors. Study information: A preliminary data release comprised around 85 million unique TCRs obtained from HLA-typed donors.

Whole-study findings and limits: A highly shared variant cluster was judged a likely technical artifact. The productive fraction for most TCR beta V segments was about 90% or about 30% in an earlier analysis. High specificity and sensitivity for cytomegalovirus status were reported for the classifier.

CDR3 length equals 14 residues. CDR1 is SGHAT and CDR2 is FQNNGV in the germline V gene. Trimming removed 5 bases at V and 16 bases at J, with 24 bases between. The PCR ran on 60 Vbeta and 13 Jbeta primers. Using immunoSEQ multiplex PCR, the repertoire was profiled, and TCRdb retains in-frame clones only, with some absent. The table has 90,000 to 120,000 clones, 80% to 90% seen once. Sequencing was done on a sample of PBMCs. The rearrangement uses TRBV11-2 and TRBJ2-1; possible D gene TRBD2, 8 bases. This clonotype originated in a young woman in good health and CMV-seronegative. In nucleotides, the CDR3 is TGTGCCAGCAGCCCGGGGAGGGGGCGGGAGGAGCTTTTCTTC. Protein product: CASSPGRGREELFF.